This TCR beta chain was sequenced during a study of response to subunit inactivated influenza vaccine. Study-wide points: Each seasonal influenza vaccination, the authors suggested, recruits few new T cells.

From germline, CDR1 is MNHNS and CDR2 SASEGT. The CDR3 length is 15 residues. The V gene lost 6 bases and the J gene lost 0 bases, with 12 bases spanning the gap. This clonotype came up many times. Its antigen is not identified. One entry per CDR3 protein, called by TCRdb with MiXCR from the RT-PCR reads. Of about 190,000 distinct CDR3 sequences listed, over 13% were seen once; the top ten hold about a quarter. The chain employs TRBV6-1 and TRBJ2-4; the D call may be TRBD1 or TRBD2 (5 bases each). The source material was CD8+ T cells sorted from PBMCs, sampled around 5 days after vaccination. The origin of this receptor is a man in his fifties who received an inactivated influenza vaccine. The CDR3 is CASSSGTKAKNIQYF. The CDR3 nucleotides are TGTGCCAGCAGCTCAGGGACCAAAGCCAAAAACATTCAGTACTTC.